The sample holds a few counts of the clone carrying this TCR beta chain. Under the authors' procedure: Counts of nucleated cells, estimated from reference gene primer amplification, were obtained. TCRdb keeps only in-frame clones here, not all; method: immunoSEQ multiplex PCR. V and J calls and clone size are as listed in that table; D and trimming were resolved from the DNA. In the table there are approximately 170,000 clones, around 85% of which are singletons. Trimming shortened V by 8 bases and J by 7 bases, and 8 bases separated the two germline ends. The CDR3 has 11 residues. This record comes from a study of blood T cell repertoires in COVID-19. As for the study in general: Sites across the United States, Italy and Spain contributed samples from acute and convalescent COVID-19. The analysed material was cDNA or gDNA that came from T cells, B-cell-depleted T cells, or PBMCs.

Sample: peripheral blood. The TCR was taken from a woman older than 75 with COVID-19, enrolled during active disease. The chain recombines TRBV12-3 or TRBV12-4 with TRBJ1-4; D gene uncertain. The CDR3 region is CASGEFEKLFF. CDR3 DNA sequence: TGTGCCAGCGGGGAGTTTGAAAAACTGTTTTTT.